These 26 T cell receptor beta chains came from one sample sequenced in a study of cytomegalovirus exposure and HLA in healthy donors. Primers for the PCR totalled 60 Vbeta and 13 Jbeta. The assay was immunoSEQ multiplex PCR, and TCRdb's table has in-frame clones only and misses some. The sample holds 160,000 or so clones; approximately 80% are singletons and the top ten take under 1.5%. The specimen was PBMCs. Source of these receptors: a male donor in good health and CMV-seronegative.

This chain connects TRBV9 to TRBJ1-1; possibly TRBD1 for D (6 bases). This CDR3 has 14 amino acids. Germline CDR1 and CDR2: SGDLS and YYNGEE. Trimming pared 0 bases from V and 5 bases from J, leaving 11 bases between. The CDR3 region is CASSVETGRTEAFF. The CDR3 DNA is TGTGCCAGCAGCGTAGAGACAGGACGGACTGAAGCTTTCTTT.

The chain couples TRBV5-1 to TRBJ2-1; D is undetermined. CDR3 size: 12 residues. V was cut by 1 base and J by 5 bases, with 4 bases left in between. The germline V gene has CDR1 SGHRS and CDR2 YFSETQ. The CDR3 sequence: CASSLRDNEQFF. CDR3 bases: TGCGCCAGCAGCTTGCGGGACAATGAGCAGTTCTTC.

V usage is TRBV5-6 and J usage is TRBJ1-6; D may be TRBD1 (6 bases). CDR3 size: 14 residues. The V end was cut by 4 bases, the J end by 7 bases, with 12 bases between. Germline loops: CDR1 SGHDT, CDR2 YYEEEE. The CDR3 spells CASSPGQRNSPLHF. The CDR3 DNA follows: TGTGCCAGCAGCCCGGGACAACGGAATTCACCCCTCCACTTT.

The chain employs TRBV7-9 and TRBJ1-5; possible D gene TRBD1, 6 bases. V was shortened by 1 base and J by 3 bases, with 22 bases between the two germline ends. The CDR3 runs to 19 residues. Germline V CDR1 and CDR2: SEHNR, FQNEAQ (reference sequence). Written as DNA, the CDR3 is TGTGCCAGCAGCTTAGACCCTACTTCCCGGGACACGGACAATCAGCCCCAGCATTTT. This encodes CASSLDPTSRDTDNQPQHF.

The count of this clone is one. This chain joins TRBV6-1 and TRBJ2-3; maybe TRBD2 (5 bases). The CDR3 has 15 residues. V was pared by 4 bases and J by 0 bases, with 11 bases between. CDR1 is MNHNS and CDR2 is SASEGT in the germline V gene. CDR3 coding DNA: TGTGCCAGCAGTGGAATAGCGCTTAGCACAGATACGCAGTATTTT. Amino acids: CASSGIALSTDTQYF.

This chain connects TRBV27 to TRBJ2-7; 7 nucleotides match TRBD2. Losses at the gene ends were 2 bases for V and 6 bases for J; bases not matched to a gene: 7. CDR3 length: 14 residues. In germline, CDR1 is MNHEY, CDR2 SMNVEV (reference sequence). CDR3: CASSLRGERGEQYF. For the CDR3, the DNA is TGTGCCAGCAGTTTACGGGGGGAGAGAGGCGAGCAGTACTTC.

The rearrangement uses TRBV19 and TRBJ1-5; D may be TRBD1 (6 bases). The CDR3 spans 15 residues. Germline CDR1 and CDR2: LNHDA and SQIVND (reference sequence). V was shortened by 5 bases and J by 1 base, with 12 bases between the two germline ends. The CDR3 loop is CASSGGATSNQPQHF. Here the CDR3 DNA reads TGTGCCAGTAGTGGGGGGGCTACGAGCAATCAGCCCCAGCATTTT.

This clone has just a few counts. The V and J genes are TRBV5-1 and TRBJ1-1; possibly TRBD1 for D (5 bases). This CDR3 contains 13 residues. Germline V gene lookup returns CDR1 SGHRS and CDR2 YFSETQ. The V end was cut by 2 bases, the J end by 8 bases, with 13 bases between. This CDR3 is CASSFDQGSEAFF. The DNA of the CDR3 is TGCGCCAGCAGCTTCGACCAGGGAAGCGAAGCTTTCTTT. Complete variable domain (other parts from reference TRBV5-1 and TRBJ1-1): KAGVTQTPRYLIKTRGQQVTLSCSPISGHRSVSWYQQTPGQGLQFLFEYFSETQRNKGNFPGRFSGRQFSNSRSEMNVSTLELGDSALYLCASSFDQGSEAFFGQGTRLTVV.

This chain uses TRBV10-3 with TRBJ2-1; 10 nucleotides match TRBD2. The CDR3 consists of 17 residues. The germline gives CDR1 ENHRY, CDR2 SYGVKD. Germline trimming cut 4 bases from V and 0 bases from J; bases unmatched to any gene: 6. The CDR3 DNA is TGTGCCATCAGTGGACTAGCGGGTTCGAGCTCCTACAATGAGCAGTTCTTC. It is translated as CAISGLAGSSSYNEQFF.

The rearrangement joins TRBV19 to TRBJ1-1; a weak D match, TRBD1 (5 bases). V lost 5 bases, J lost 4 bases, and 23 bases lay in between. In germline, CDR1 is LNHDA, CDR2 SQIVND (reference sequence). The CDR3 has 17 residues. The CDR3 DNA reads TGTGCCAGTAGTGGGGGGGGGTTAGCGGGGCGGTTCACTGAAGCTTTCTTT. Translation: CASSGGGLAGRFTEAFF.

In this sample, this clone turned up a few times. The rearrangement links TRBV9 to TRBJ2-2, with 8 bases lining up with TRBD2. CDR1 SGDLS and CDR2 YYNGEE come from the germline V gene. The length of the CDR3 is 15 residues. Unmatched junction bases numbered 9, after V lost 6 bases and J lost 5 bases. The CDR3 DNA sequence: TGTGCCAGCAAACGGGGGGGTGATCGAACCGGGGAGCTGTTTTTT. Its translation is CASKRGGDRTGELFF.

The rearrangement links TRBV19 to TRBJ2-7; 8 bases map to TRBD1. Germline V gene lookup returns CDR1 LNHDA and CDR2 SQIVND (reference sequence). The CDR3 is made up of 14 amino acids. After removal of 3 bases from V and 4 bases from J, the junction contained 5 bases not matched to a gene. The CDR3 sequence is CASSISDREYEQYF. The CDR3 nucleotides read TGTGCCAGTAGTATTTCGGACAGGGAGTACGAGCAGTACTTC.

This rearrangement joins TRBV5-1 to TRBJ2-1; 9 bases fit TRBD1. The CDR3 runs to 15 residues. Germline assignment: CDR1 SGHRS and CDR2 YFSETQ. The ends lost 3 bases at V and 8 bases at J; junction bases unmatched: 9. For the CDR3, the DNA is TGCGCCAGCAGCTGGGGACAGGGAGGGTACGATGAGCAGTTCTTC. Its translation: CASSWGQGGYDEQFF.

The DNA of the CDR3 is TGTGCCAGCAGCCCCGTAAGCGGGAGTAATAACGAGCAGTACTTC. Protein: CASSPVSGSNNEQYF. The chain carries TRBV9 and TRBJ2-7, with 8 bases aligning to TRBD2. V shed 4 bases and J 5 bases; nucleotides not matched to a gene: 11. The CDR3 spans 15 residues. The germline V gene has CDR1 SGDLS and CDR2 YYNGEE.

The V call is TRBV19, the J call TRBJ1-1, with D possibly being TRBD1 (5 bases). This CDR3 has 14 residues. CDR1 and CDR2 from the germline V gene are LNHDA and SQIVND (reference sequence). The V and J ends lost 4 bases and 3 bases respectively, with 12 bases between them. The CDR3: CASSKGWGDTEAFF. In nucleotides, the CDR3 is TGTGCCAGTAGTAAGGGCTGGGGGGACACTGAAGCTTTCTTT.

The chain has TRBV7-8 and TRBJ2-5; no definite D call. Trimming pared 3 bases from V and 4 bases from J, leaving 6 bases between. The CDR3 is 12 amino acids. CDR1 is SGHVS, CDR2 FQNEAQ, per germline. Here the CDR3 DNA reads TGTGCCAGCAGCTTGAGCCGAGAGACCCAGTACTTC. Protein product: CASSLSRETQYF.

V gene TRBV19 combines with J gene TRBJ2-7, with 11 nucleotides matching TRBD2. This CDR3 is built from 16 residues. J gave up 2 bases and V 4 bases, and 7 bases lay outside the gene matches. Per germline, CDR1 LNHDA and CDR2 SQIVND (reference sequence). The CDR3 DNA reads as TGTGCCAGTAGTACCCCTACTAGCGGGAGTACCTACGAGCAGTACTTC. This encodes CASSTPTSGSTYEQYF.

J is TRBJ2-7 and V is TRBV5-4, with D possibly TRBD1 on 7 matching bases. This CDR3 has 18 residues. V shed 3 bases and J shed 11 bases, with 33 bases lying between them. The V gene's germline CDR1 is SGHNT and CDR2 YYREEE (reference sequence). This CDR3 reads CASSSSYSLGTVVPGEYF. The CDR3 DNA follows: TGTGCCAGCAGCTCTTCCTACTCCTTGGGGACAGTGGTCCCGGGGGAGTACTTC.

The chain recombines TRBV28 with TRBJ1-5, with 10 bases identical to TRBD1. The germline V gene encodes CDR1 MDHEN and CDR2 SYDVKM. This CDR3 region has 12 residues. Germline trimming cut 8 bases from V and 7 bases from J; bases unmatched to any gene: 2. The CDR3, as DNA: TGTGCCAGCGGACAGGGGGACCAGCCCCAGCATTTT. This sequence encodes CASGQGDQPQHF.

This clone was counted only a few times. As DNA, the CDR3 is TGTGCCAGCACGACAGGGGTGGCGACCTACGAGCAGTACTTC. This encodes CASTTGVATYEQYF. This rearrangement joins TRBV2 to TRBJ2-7; 8 bases align to TRBD1. Germline V gene sequence: CDR1 SNHLY, CDR2 FYNNEI. The CDR3 spans 14 residues. Germline trimming cut 7 bases from V and 2 bases from J; bases unmatched to any gene: 7.

The CDR3 DNA sequence: TGCGCCAGCAGCTTGCCCGGGCCTCATGGGGCCGAGCAGTACTTC. It specifies CASSLPGPHGAEQYF. This chain uses TRBV5-1 with TRBJ2-7, with D possibly TRBD1 on 5 matching bases. Per the germline V gene, CDR1 is SGHRS and CDR2 is YFSETQ. The CDR3 loop spans 15 amino acids. The V gene lost 1 base and the J gene lost 6 bases, with 17 bases spanning the gap.

CDR3 protein: CASSPRASGRLGNEQFF. The DNA of the CDR3 is TGTGCCAGCAGCCCCCGGGCTAGCGGGAGGTTGGGCAATGAGCAGTTCTTC. V is TRBV7-9 and J is TRBJ2-1, with 11 bases aligning to TRBD2. Germline V lookup: CDR1 SEHNR, CDR2 FQNEAQ (reference sequence). The CDR3 loop spans 17 amino acids. The V and J ends lost 5 bases and 6 bases, in that order; junction bases with no gene match: 12.

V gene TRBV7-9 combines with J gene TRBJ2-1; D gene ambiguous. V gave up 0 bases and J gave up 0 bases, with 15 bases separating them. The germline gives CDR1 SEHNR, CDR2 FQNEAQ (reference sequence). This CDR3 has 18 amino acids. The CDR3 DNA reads TGTGCCAGCAGCTTAGCCCGGATGCGTAGGAGCTCCTACAATGAGCAGTTCTTC. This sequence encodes CASSLARMRRSSYNEQFF.

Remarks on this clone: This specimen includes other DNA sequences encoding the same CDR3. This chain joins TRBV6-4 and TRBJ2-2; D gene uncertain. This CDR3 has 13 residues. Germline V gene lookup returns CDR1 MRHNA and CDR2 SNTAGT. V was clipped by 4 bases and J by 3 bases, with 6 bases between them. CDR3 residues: CASSGQDTGELFF. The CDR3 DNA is TGTGCCAGCAGTGGGCAGGACACCGGGGAGCTGTTTTTT.

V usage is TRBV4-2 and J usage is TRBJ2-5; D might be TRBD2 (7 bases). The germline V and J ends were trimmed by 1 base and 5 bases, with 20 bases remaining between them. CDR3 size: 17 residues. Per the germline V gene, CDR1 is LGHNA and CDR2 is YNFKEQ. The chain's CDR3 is CASSQAGGGNGGETQYF. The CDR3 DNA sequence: TGTGCCAGCAGCCAAGCGGGGGGCGGGAACGGAGGGGAGACCCAGTACTTC.

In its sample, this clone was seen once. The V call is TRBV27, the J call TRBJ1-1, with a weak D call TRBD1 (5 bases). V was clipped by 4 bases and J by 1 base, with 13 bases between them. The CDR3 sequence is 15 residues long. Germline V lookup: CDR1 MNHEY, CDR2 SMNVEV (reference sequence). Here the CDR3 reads CASSYQVGANTEAFF. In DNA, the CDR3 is TGTGCCAGCAGTTACCAGGTTGGGGCGAACACTGAAGCTTTCTTT.